These 8 T cell receptor beta chains came from one sample sequenced in a study of blood T cell repertoires in COVID-19. Measured with immunoSEQ multiplex PCR; TCRdb has only the in-frame clones, and not every one. The table has about 240,000 clones, 75% to 90% seen once; the top ten hold around 12%. The sequenced sample consisted of peripheral blood. The receptors originated from a woman aged 60-75 years with active or convalescent COVID-19.

The chain is built from TRBV12-3 or TRBV12-4 and TRBJ1-1; no definite D call. Trimming shortened V by 2 bases and J by 6 bases, and 10 bases separated the two germline ends. The CDR3 is made up of 13 amino acids. In DNA form, the CDR3 reads TGTGCCAGCAGTTTAAGGACTCGGGCTGAAGCTTTCTTT. Translated: CASSLRTRAEAFF.

The V gene is TRBV18, the J gene TRBJ1-5, with D unresolved. Trimming pared 4 bases from V and 3 bases from J, leaving 13 bases between. The CDR3 loop spans 15 amino acids. Germline CDR1 reads KGHSH; CDR2 reads LQKENI. CDR3 loop: CASSLRQEANQPQHF. As DNA, the CDR3 is TGTGCCAGCTCACTCCGTCAGGAGGCCAATCAGCCCCAGCATTTT.

V usage is TRBV2 and J usage is TRBJ1-2; D call uncertain. The length of the CDR3 is 13 residues. V was clipped by 3 bases and J by 0 bases, with 5 bases between them. CDR1 is SNHLY, CDR2 FYNNEI, per germline. The CDR3 DNA sequence: TGTGCCAGCAGTGACGGTCCTAACTATGGCTACACCTTC. Its protein is CASSDGPNYGYTF.

This sequence joins TRBV7-2 and TRBJ2-7, with 8 bases that match TRBD2. Per the germline V gene, CDR1 is SGHTA and CDR2 is FQGNSA. V shed 8 bases, J shed 4 bases, and the junction held 10 bases outside the gene matches. The CDR3 is made up of 14 amino acids. CDR3 sequence (DNA): TGTGCCAGCGTGAGGAGCGGGGGCCCTTACGAGCAGTACTTC. Translating gives CASVRSGGPYEQYF.

The chain is built from TRBV19 and TRBJ1-2; 7 nucleotides agree with TRBD1. Germline V gene data show CDR1 as LNHDA and CDR2 as SQIVND (reference sequence). J was trimmed by 6 bases and V by 6 bases; bases with no gene match: 7. The CDR3 is 13 amino acids. CDR3 in amino acids: CASSLRQGHGYTF. The CDR3 coding sequence is TGTGCCAGTAGCCTTAGACAGGGCCATGGCTACACCTTC.

This rearrangement joins TRBV15 to TRBJ1-4; maybe TRBD1 (5 bases). Germline V gene sequence: CDR1 LNHNV, CDR2 YYDKDF (reference sequence). The CDR3 has 16 amino acids. V was shortened by 3 bases and J by 2 bases, with 13 bases between the two germline ends. The CDR3 reads CATSRDKLATNEKLFF. The CDR3 coding sequence is TGTGCCACCAGCAGGGACAAGCTTGCTACTAATGAAAAACTGTTTTTT. Looking up the rest from reference TRBV15 and TRBJ1-4 gives the full variable domain: DAMVIQNPRYQVTQFGKPVTLSCSQTLNHNVMYWYQQKSSQAPKLLFHYYDKDFNNEADTPDNFQSRRPNTSFCFLDIRSPGLGDTAMYLCATSRDKLATNEKLFFGSGTQLSVL.

This clone was seen only a few times. The chain recombines TRBV4-3 with TRBJ1-2; D remains ambiguous. V shed 1 base and J shed 5 bases, with 11 bases lying between them. CDR1 and CDR2 from the germline V gene are LGHNA and YSLEER. The CDR3 is made up of 14 amino acids. The CDR3 sequence: CASSQAPVPYGYTF. For the CDR3, the DNA is TGCGCCAGCAGCCAAGCCCCAGTACCTTATGGCTACACCTTC.

Only one count was recorded for this clone. V and J are TRBV29-1 and TRBJ2-5; D may be TRBD2 (6 bases). Per germline, CDR1 SQVTM and CDR2 ANQGSEA. Trimming left V 1 base short and J 7 bases short, with 13 bases between. The length of the CDR3 is 13 residues. CDR3 DNA: TGCAGCGTTGAAGTTGATCGGGGGATGACCCAGTACTTC. This encodes CSVEVDRGMTQYF.